This TCR beta chain was sequenced during a study of blood T cell repertoires in COVID-19. As for the study in general: T cells, B-cell-depleted T cells, or PBMCs provided the cDNA or gDNA that served as material.

TCRdb's table, derived via immunoSEQ multiplex PCR, lists solely in-frame clones and lacks some. The sample records 100,000 to 150,000 clones, approximately 86% being singletons. Germline assignment: CDR1 LGHDT and CDR2 YNNKEL (reference sequence). V was shortened by 0 bases and J by 10 bases, with 9 bases between the two germline ends. This CDR3 has 12 amino acids. The sequenced sample was PBMCs or T cells enriched from blood (not recorded which). The sequence came from a woman aged 50 to 65 who had recovered from COVID-19. The chain uses TRBV3-1 (or the pseudogene TRBV3-2) and TRBJ2-5, with unresolved D. The CDR3 DNA follows: TGTGCCAGCAGCCAAGATGGAGATGGCCAGTACTTC. It codes for CASSQDGDGQYF.